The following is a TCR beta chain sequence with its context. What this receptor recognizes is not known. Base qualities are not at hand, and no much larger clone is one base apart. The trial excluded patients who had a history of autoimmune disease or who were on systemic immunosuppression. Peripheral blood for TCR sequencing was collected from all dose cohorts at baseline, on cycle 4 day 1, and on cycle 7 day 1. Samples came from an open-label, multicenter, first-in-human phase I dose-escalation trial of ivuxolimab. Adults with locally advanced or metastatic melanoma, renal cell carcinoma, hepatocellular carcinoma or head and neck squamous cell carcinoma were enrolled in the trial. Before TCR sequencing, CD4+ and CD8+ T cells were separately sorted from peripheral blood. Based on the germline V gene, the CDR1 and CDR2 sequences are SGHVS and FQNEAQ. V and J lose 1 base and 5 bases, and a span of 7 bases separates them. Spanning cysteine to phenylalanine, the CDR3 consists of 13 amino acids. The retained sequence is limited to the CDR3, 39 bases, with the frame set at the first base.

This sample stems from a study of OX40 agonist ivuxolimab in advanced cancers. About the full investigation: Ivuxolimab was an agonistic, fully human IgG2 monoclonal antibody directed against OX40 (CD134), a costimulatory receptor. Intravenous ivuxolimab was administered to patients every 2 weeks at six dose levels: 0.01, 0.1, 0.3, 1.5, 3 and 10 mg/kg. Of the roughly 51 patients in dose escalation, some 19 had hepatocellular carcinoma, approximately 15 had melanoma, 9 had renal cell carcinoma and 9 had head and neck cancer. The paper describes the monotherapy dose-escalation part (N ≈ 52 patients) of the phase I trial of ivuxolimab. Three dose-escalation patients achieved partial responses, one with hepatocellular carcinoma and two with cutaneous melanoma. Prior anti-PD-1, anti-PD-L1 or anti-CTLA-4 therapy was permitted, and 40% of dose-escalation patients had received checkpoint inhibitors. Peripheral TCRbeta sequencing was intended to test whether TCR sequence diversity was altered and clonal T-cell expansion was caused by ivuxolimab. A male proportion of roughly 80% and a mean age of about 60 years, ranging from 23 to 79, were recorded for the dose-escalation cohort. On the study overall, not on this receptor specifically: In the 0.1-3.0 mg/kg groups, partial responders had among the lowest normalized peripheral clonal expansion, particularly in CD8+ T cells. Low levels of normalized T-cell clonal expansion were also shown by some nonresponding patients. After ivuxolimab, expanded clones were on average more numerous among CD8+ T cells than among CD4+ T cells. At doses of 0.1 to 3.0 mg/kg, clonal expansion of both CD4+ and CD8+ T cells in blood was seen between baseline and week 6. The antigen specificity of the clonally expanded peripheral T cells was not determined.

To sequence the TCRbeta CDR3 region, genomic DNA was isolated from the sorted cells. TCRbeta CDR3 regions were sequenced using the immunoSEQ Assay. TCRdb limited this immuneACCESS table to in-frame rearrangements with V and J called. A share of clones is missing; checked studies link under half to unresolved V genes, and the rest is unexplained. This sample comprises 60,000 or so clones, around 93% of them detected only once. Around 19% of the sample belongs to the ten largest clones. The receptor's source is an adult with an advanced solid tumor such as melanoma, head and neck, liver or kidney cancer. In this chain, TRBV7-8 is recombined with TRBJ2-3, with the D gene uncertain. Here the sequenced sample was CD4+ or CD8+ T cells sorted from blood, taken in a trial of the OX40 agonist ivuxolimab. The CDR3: CASSLEVGDTQYF. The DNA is TGTGCCAGCAGCTTAGAAGTAGGAGATACGCAGTATTTT.